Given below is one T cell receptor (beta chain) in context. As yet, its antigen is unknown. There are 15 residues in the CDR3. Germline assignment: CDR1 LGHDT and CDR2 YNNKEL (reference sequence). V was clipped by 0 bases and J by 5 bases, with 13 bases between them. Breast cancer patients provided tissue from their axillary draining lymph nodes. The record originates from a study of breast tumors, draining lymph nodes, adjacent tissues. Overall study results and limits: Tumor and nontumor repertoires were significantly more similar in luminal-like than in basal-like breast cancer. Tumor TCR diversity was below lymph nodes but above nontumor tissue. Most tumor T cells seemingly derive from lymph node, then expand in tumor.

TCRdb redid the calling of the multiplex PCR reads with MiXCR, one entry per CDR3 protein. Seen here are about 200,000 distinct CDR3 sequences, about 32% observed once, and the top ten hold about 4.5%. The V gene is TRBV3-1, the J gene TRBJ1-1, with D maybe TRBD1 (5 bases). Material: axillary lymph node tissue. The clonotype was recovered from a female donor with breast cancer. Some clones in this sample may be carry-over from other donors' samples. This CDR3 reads CASSQDSRERTEAFF. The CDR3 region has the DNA TGTGCCAGCAGCCAAGATAGCAGGGAGAGGACTGAAGCTTTCTTT.